The entry below gives a single TCR beta chain sequence along with its context. Its cognate antigen is unknown. cDNA synthesis used the whole RNA isolate, giving expressed TCRB sequences. It was found that naive, central memory and regulatory T cell samples averaged about 3.4 million reads. Profiled with immunoSEQ multiplex PCR; TCRdb holds only in-frame clones, not every one. The data show 400,000 or so clones, around an eighth seen once. This entry is derived from a study of beta chain features in type 1 diabetes. Germline V gene data show CDR1 as LGHNA and CDR2 as YSLEER. There are 16 residues in the CDR3. Between the trimmed V and J ends, which lost 0 bases and 3 bases, there was a span of 11 bases. CD45RO/CCR7/CD25/CD127/CD95/CD27 separated CD4+ naive, central memory, regulatory and stem cell-like memory cells by sorting. Study results and caveats: Reduced insertions and increased deletions marked VDJ junctions in type 1 diabetes patients. Within each of all four CD4+ subsets, Type 1 diabetes patients had TCRB CDR3s that were moderately but significantly shorter. Researchers cautioned that cDNA sequencing could over-represent cells with high TCR expression.

The receptor was isolated from a woman between 18 and 30 years old with type 1 diabetes. Material for sequencing was naive CD4+ T cells from blood. This rearrangement joins TRBV4-3 to TRBJ2-2; TRBD2 is a possible D gene (5 bases). The CDR3 sequence: CASSQEPSKYTGELFF. For the CDR3, the DNA is TGCGCCAGCAGCCAAGAGCCTAGCAAATACACCGGGGAGCTGTTTTTT.